This TCR beta chain was found in a study of beta chain features in type 1 diabetes. Study-wide results and limits: The study found moderately but significantly shorter TCRB CDR3s in all four CD4+ subsets of Type 1 diabetes patients.

Sorted cells reached over 95% purity in every population. This clone appeared a few times. The antigen remains undetermined. Germline CDR1 SQVTM, CDR2 ANQGSEA. The CDR3 spans 15 residues. V lost 3 bases to trimming and J lost 0 bases; unmatched junction nucleotides: 6. TCRB transcripts that were expressed got sequenced, as all of the isolated RNA had been reverse transcribed. Only in-frame clones appear in the TCRdb table, and some are missing; sequencing was by immunoSEQ multiplex PCR. The table lists hundreds of thousands of clones, approximately 31% of them singletons. The sequence came from a man aged 18 to 29 in good health. The chain carries TRBV29-1 and TRBJ2-3, with 7 positions matching TRBD2. Sequencing was carried out using naive CD4+ T cells from blood. CDR3 DNA sequence: TGCAGCGTTGAGCGGGCGGGAGTTAGCACAGATACGCAGTATTTT. This encodes CSVERAGVSTDTQYF.